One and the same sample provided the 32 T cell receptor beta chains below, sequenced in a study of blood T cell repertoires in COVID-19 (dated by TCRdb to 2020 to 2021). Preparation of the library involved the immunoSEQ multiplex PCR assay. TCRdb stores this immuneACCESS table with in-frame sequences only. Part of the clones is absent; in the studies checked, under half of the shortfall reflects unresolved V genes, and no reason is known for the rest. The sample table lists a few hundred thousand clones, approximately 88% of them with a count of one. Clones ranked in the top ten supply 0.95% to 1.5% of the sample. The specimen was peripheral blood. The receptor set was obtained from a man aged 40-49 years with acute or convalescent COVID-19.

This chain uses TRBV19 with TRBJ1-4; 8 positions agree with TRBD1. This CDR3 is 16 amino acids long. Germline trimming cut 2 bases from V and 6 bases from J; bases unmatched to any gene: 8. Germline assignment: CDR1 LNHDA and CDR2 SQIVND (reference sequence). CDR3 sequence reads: CASSIQGRGLYEKLFF. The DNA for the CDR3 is TGTGCCAGTAGTATACAGGGCAGGGGGCTATATGAAAAACTGTTTTTT.

DNA of the CDR3: TGTGCCAGCAGCTTATCGACAGGGGTTGGCTACACCTTC. The encoded protein is CASSLSTGVGYTF. The chain carries TRBV7-2 and TRBJ1-2; TRBD1 aligns across 8 bases. Germline assignment: CDR1 SGHTA and CDR2 FQGNSA. Trimming removed 2 bases from V and 7 bases from J; junction bases left unmatched: 3. CDR3 length: 13 residues.

CDR3 DNA: TGTGCCAGCAGCGTAGAGAGTTACGGCTATGGCTACACCTTC. This translates into CASSVESYGYGYTF. The chain uses TRBV9 and TRBJ1-2; D is unresolved. Germline values: CDR1 SGDLS, CDR2 YYNGEE. Trimming removed 0 bases at V and 4 bases at J, with 10 bases between. CDR3 length: 14 residues.

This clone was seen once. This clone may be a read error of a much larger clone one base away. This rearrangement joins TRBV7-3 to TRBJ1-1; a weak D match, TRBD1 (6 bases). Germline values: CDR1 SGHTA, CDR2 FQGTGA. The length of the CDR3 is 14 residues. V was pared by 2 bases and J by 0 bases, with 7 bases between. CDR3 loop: CASSLSGVNTEAFF. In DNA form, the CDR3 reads TGTGCCAGCAGCTTATCAGGGGTGAACACTGAAGCTTTCTTT.

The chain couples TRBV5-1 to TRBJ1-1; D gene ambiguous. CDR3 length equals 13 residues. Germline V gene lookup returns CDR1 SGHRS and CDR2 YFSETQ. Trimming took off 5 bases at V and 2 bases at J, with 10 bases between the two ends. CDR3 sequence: CASSFDKNTEAFF. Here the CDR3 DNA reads TGCGCCAGCAGTTTCGACAAAAACACTGAAGCTTTCTTT.

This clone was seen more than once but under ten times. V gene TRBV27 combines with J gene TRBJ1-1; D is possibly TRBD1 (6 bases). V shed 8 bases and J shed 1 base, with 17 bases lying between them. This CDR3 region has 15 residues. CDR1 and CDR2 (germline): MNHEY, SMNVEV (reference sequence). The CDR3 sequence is CASAPRGGRNTEAFF. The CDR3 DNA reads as TGTGCCAGCGCCCCGAGGGGGGGGAGGAACACTGAAGCTTTCTTT.

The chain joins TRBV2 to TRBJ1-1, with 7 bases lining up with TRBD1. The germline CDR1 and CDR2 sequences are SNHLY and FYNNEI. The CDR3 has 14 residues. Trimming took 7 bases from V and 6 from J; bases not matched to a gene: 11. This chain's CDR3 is CASTEEGAPAEAFF. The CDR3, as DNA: TGTGCCAGCACGGAGGAGGGGGCGCCGGCTGAAGCTTTCTTT. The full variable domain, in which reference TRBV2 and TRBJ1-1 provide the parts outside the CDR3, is EPEVTQTPSHQVTQMGQEVILRCVPISNHLYFYWYRQILGQKVEFLVSFYNNEISEKSEIFDDQFSVERPDGSNFTLKIRSTKLEDSAMYFCASTEEGAPAEAFFGQGTRLTVV.

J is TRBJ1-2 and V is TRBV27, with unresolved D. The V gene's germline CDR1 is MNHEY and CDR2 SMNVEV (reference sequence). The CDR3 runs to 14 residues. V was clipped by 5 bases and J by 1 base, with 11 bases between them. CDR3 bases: TGTGCCAGCAGTCTGGGAGTCTATAACTATGGCTACACCTTC. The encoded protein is CASSLGVYNYGYTF.

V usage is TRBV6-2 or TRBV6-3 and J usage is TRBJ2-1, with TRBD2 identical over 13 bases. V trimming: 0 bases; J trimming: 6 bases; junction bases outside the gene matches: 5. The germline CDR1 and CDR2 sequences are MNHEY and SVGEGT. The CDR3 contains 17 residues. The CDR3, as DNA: TGTGCCAGCAGTTACTCCGCGGGACTAGCGGGGTTCAATGAGCAGTTCTTC. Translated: CASSYSAGLAGFNEQFF.

CDR3: CASSPGQGAGANVLTF. For the CDR3, the DNA is TGTGCCAGCAGCCCCGGACAGGGGGCTGGGGCCAACGTCCTGACTTTC. The V gene is TRBV7-3, the J gene TRBJ2-6; 10 bases are a match to TRBD1. Per the germline V gene, CDR1 is SGHTA and CDR2 is FQGTGA. J was trimmed by 2 bases and V by 5 bases; bases with no gene match: 3. The CDR3 sequence is 16 residues long.

The CDR3 coding sequence is TGTGCCAGCAGACCGGGGGGGGGCAATCAGCCCCAGCATTTT. Translation: CASRPGGGNQPQHF. The rearrangement links TRBV2 to TRBJ1-5; possible D gene TRBD1, 5 bases. V lost 6 bases to trimming and J lost 2 bases, with 11 bases between them. CDR1 and CDR2 from the germline V gene are SNHLY and FYNNEI. This CDR3 is 14 amino acids long.

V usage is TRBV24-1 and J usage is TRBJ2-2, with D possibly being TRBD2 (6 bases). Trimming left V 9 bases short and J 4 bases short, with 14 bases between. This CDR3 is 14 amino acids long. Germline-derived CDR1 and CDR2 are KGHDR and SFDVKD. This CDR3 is CATEHGGATGELFF. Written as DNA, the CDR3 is TGTGCCACCGAACATGGAGGGGCCACCGGGGAGCTGTTTTTT.

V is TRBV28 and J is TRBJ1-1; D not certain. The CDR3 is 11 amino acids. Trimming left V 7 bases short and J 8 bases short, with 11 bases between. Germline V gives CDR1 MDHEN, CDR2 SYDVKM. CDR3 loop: CASTSMEEAFF. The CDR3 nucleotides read TGTGCCAGCACCAGCATGGAGGAAGCTTTCTTT.

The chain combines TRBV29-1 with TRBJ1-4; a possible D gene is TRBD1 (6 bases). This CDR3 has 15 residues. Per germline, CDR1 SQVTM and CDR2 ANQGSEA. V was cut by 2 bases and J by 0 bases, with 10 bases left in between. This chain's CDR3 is CSVEQGTTTNEKLFF. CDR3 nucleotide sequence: TGCAGCGTTGAACAGGGGACTACAACTAATGAAAAACTGTTTTTT.

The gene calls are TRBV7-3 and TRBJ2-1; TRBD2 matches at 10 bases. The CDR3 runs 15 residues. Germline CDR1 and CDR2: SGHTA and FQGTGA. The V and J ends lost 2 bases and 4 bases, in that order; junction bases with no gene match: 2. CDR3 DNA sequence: TGTGCCAGCAGCTTAGAACTAGCGGGGTACAATGAGCAGTTCTTC. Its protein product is CASSLELAGYNEQFF.

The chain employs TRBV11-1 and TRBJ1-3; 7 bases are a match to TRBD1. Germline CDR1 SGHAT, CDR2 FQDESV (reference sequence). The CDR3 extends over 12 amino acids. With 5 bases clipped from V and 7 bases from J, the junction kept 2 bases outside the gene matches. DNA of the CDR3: TGTGCCAGCAGCCTACAGGGGAACACCATATATTTT. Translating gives CASSLQGNTIYF.

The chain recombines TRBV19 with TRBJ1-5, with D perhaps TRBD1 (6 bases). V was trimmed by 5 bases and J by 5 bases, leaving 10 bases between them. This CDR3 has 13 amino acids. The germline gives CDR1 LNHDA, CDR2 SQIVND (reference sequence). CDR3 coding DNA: TGTGCCAGTAGTTTACAGGGTTATCAGCCCCAGCATTTT. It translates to CASSLQGYQPQHF.

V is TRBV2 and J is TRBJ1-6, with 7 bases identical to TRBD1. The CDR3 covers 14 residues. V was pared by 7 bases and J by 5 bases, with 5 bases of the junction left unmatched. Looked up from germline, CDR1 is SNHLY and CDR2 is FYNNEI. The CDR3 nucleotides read TGTGCCAGCAATATAGGGACAGATAATTCACCCCTCCACTTT. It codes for CASNIGTDNSPLHF.

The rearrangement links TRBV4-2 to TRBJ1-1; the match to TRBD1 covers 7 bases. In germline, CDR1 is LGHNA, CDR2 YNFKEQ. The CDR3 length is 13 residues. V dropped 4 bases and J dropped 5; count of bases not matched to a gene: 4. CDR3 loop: CASSLEGQTEAFF. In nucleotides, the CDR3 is TGTGCCAGCAGCCTTGAGGGACAGACTGAAGCTTTCTTT.

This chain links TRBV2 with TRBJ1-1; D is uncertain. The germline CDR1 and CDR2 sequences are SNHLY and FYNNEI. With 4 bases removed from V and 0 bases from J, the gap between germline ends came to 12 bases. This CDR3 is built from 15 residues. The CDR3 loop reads CASSARVVMNTEAFF. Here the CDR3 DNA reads TGTGCCAGCAGTGCCCGGGTAGTAATGAACACTGAAGCTTTCTTT.

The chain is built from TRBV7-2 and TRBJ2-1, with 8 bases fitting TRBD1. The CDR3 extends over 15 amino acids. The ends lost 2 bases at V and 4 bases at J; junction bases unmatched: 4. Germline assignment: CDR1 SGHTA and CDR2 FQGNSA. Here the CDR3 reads CASSLSDRGYNEQFF. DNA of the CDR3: TGTGCCAGCAGCTTAAGCGACAGGGGTTACAATGAGCAGTTCTTC.

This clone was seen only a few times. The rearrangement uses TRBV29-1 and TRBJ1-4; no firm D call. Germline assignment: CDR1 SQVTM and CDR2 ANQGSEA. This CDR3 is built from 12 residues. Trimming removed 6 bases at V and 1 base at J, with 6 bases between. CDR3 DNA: TGCAGCGTGTCGGGAACTAATGAAAAACTGTTTTTT. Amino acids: CSVSGTNEKLFF. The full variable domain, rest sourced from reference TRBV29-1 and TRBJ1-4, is SAVISQKPSRDICQRGTSLTIQCQVDSQVTMMFWYRQQPGQSLTLIATANQGSEATYESGFVIDKFPISRPNLTFSTLTVSNMSPEDSSIYLCSVSGTNEKLFFGSGTQLSVL.

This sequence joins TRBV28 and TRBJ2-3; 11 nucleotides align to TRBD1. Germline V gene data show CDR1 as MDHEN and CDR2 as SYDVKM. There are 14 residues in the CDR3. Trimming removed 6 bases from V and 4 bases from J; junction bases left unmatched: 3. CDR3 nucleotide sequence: TGTGCCAGCAGGCCGGGACAGGGGGCAGATACGCAGTATTTT. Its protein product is CASRPGQGADTQYF. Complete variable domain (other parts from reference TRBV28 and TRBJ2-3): DVKVTQSSRYLVKRTGEKVFLECVQDMDHENMFWYRQDPGLGLRLIYFSYDVKMKEKGDIPEGYSVSREKKERFSLILESASTNQTSMYLCASRPGQGADTQYFGPGTRLTVL.

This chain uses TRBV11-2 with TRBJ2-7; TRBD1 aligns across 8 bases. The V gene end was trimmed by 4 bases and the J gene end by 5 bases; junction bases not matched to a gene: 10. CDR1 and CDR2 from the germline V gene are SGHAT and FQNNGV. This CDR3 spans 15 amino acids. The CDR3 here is CASSYEDRGFDEQYF. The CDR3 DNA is TGTGCCAGCAGCTACGAAGACAGGGGTTTCGACGAGCAGTACTTC.

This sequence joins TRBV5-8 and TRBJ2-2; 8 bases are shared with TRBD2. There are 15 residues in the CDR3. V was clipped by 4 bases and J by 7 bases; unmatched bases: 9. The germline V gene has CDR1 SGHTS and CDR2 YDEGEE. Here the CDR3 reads CASSPLFGTSGELFF. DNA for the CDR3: TGTGCCAGCAGCCCCCTATTTGGGACTAGCGGGGAGCTGTTTTTT.

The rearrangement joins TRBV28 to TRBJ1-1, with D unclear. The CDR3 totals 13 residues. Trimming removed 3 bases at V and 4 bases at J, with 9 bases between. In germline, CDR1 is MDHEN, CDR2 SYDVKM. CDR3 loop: CASSFWESTEAFF. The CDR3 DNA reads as TGTGCCAGCAGTTTTTGGGAGTCCACTGAAGCTTTCTTT.

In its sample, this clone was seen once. Here the CDR3 reads CASSYSFGSPLHF. CDR3 DNA: TGTGCCAGCAGTTACTCGTTCGGTTCACCCCTCCACTTT. The gene calls are TRBV6-2 or TRBV6-3 and TRBJ1-6, with D unresolved. The germline V gene has CDR1 MNHEY and CDR2 SVGEGT. The CDR3 loop spans 13 amino acids. The V gene lost 0 bases and the J gene lost 9 bases, with 6 bases spanning the gap.

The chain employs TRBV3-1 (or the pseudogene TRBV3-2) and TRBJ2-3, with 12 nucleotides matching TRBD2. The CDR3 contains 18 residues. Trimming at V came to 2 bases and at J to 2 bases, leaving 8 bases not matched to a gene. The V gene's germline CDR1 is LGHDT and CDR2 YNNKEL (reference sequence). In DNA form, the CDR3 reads TGTGCCAGCAGCCAATTATCAGGACTAGCGGGGTACACAGATACGCAGTATTTT. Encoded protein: CASSQLSGLAGYTDTQYF.

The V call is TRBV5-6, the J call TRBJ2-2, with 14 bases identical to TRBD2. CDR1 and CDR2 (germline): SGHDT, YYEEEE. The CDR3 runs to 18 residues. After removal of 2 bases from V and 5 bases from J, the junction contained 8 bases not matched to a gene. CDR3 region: CASSFGLAGGGGTGELFF. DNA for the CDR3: TGTGCCAGCAGCTTCGGACTAGCGGGAGGAGGAGGGACCGGGGAGCTGTTTTTT. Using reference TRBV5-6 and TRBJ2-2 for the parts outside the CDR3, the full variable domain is DAGVTQSPTHLIKTRGQQVTLRCSPKSGHDTVSWYQQALGQGPQFIFQYYEEEERQRGNFPDRFSGHQFPNYSSELNVNALLLGDSALYLCASSFGLAGGGGTGELFFGEGSRLTVL.

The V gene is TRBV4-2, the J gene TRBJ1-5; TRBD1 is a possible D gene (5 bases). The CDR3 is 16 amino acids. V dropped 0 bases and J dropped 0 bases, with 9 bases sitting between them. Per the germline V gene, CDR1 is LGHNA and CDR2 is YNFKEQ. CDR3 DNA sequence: TGTGCCAGCAGCCAAGAGAAGACAGATAGCAATCAGCCCCAGCATTTT. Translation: CASSQEKTDSNQPQHF.

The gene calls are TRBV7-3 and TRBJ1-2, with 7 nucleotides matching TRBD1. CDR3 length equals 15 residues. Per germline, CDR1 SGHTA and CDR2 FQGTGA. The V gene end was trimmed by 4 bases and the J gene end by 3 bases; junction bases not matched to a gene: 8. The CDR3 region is CASSSGGPRDYGYTF. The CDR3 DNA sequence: TGTGCCAGCAGCTCAGGGGGACCCAGGGACTATGGCTACACCTTC.

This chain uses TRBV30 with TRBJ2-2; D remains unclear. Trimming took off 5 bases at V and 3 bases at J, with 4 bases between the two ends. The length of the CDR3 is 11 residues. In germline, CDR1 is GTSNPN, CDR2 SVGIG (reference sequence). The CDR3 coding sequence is TGTGCCTGGCGGGACACCGGGGAGCTGTTTTTT. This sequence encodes CAWRDTGELFF.